These 24 T cell receptor beta chains originate from one sample sequenced in a study of cytomegalovirus exposure and HLA in healthy donors. Primers: 60 Vbeta forward and 13 Jbeta reverse. This table comes from immunoSEQ multiplex PCR, and its TCRdb copy is limited to in-frame clones, with some not included. The table lists roughly 100,000 clones, about 80% of them singletons, with approximately 9.9% in the top ten. Specimen: PBMCs. These receptors originate from a man aged 18 to 35 in good health and CMV-seropositive.

V is TRBV29-1 and J is TRBJ2-7; possible D gene TRBD1, 6 bases. The germline V gene encodes CDR1 SQVTM and CDR2 ANQGSEA. The CDR3 extends over 13 amino acids. With 7 bases removed from V and 2 bases from J, the gap between germline ends came to 15 bases. CDR3 in DNA: TGCAGCGCCATCACCAGGGGCACCTACGAGCAGTACTTC. Amino acids: CSAITRGTYEQYF.

The V gene is TRBV7-9, the J gene TRBJ1-4; 10 bases line up with TRBD1. Germline V lookup: CDR1 SEHNR, CDR2 FQNEAQ (reference sequence). This CDR3 region has 16 residues. V lost 5 bases to trimming and J lost 1 base; unmatched junction nucleotides: 4. CDR3 sequence: CASSPTGGGTNEKLFF. The CDR3 DNA sequence: TGTGCCAGCAGCCCGACAGGGGGCGGAACTAATGAAAAACTGTTTTTT.

J is TRBJ1-6 and V is TRBV28; the D gene is possibly TRBD1 (6 bases). Germline CDR1 reads MDHEN; CDR2 reads SYDVKM. This CDR3 is built from 13 residues. The V end was cut by 6 bases, the J end by 8 bases, with 11 bases between. Here the CDR3 reads CASRGANDSPLHF. The CDR3 DNA sequence: TGTGCCAGCAGGGGGGCTAATGATTCACCCCTCCACTTT.

The chain links TRBV27 to TRBJ1-1; D ambiguous. CDR1 is MNHEY and CDR2 is SMNVEV in the germline V gene (reference sequence). This CDR3 spans 14 amino acids. V lost 6 bases, J lost 3 bases, and 14 bases lay in between. CDR3 sequence reads: CASRGGSRDTEAFF. DNA of the CDR3: TGTGCCAGCAGGGGAGGGAGCCGAGACACTGAAGCTTTCTTT.

The V call is TRBV9, the J call TRBJ2-1; 9 nucleotides line up with TRBD2. The V segment lost 0 bases and the J segment 7 bases; nucleotides outside the gene matches: 11. In germline, CDR1 is SGDLS, CDR2 YYNGEE. The CDR3 has 17 amino acids. This CDR3 reads CASSVGGGGASVNEQFF. The DNA for the CDR3 is TGTGCCAGCAGCGTAGGAGGCGGGGGGGCCTCTGTGAATGAGCAGTTCTTC.

This sequence joins TRBV5-8 and TRBJ2-3; 7 nucleotides match TRBD1. The CDR3 has 15 residues. Looked up from germline, CDR1 is SGHTS and CDR2 is YDEGEE. J gave up 1 base and V 1 base, and 3 bases lay outside the gene matches. The CDR3 region has the DNA TGTGCCAGCAGCTTGTTGCAGGGGGGCACAGATACGCAGTATTTT. Its translation: CASSLLQGGTDTQYF.

This chain joins TRBV7-6 and TRBJ2-7; no definite D call. The CDR3 runs 15 residues. V shed 1 base and J shed 3 bases, with 13 bases lying between them. Germline V gives CDR1 SGHVS, CDR2 FNYEAQ. CDR3: CASSLGGGGSYEQYF. CDR3 DNA: TGTGCCAGCAGCTTAGGAGGTGGCGGTAGCTACGAGCAGTACTTC.

The V call is TRBV9, the J call TRBJ2-1; 8 nucleotides match TRBD2. This CDR3 contains 15 residues. The germline CDR1 and CDR2 sequences are SGDLS and YYNGEE. V was clipped by 0 bases and J by 2 bases; unmatched bases: 1. The CDR3 coding sequence is TGTGCCAGCAGCGTAGCACTAGCGGCCTACAATGAGCAGTTCTTC. This sequence encodes CASSVALAAYNEQFF.

The chain carries TRBV9 and TRBJ2-7; TRBD2 might be the D (6 bases). The CDR3 length is 14 residues. Per the germline V gene, CDR1 is SGDLS and CDR2 is YYNGEE. Trimming shortened V by 0 bases and J by 7 bases, and 14 bases separated the two germline ends. The chain's CDR3 is CASSVDPGAPEQYF. The CDR3 coding sequence is TGTGCCAGCAGCGTAGATCCGGGAGCCCCGGAGCAGTACTTC.

V usage is TRBV19 and J usage is TRBJ2-7, with a weak D call TRBD1 (6 bases). With 4 bases removed from V and 4 bases from J, the gap between germline ends came to 11 bases. Germline V CDR1 and CDR2: LNHDA, SQIVND (reference sequence). This CDR3 is built from 13 residues. The CDR3 DNA sequence: TGTGCCAGTAGTAGAGACAGGTGGTACGAGCAGTACTTC. Protein: CASSRDRWYEQYF.

This chain joins TRBV28 and TRBJ2-5, with a tentative D call TRBD1 (6 bases). Germline lookup yields CDR1 MDHEN and CDR2 SYDVKM. Trimming left V 2 bases short and J 4 bases short, with 14 bases between. The CDR3 is 15 residues long. The CDR3: CASSLVGTTRETQYF. DNA for the CDR3: TGTGCCAGCAGTTTAGTTGGGACAACTCGAGAGACCCAGTACTTC.

The chain employs TRBV27 and TRBJ1-6, with D possibly being TRBD1 (5 bases). Trimming left V 7 bases short and J 6 bases short, with 10 bases between. CDR1 is MNHEY and CDR2 is SMNVEV in the germline V gene (reference sequence). The CDR3 runs 13 residues. Written as DNA, the CDR3 is TGTGCCAGCAAGGAGGGGAGTAATTCACCCCTCCACTTT. It is translated as CASKEGSNSPLHF.

J is TRBJ1-5 and V is TRBV5-1, with 11 positions matching TRBD1. The length of the CDR3 is 15 residues. CDR1 and CDR2 from the germline V gene are SGHRS and YFSETQ. J was trimmed by 4 bases and V by 3 bases; bases with no gene match: 3. This CDR3 is CASSWGTGGNQPQHF. CDR3 DNA sequence: TGCGCCAGCAGCTGGGGGACAGGGGGGAATCAGCCCCAGCATTTT.

The chain uses TRBV7-9 and TRBJ2-3; possibly TRBD2 for D (6 bases). From germline, CDR1 is SEHNR and CDR2 FQNEAQ (reference sequence). Trimming removed 1 base at V and 6 bases at J, with 8 bases between. The CDR3 is 13 amino acids. The CDR3 DNA follows: TGTGCCAGCAGCTTAGTTAGCGGCGATACGCAGTATTTT. It is translated as CASSLVSGDTQYF.

The chain joins TRBV28 to TRBJ2-7; D is perhaps TRBD2 (5 bases). The CDR3 loop spans 13 amino acids. CDR1 is MDHEN, CDR2 SYDVKM, per germline. V was cut by 7 bases and J by 1 base, with 11 bases left in between. The CDR3 loop is CASTLGRSYEQYF. In DNA, the CDR3 is TGTGCCAGCACCCTGGGGAGATCCTACGAGCAGTACTTC.

The chain is built from TRBV19 and TRBJ2-3; possible D gene TRBD2, 6 bases. The germline V gene has CDR1 LNHDA and CDR2 SQIVND (reference sequence). This CDR3 contains 14 residues. V was trimmed by 5 bases and J by 2 bases, leaving 11 bases between them. The CDR3 DNA follows: TGTGCCAGTAGTGCTCGGACTAACACAGATACGCAGTATTTT. It is translated as CASSARTNTDTQYF.

V and J are TRBV28 and TRBJ1-2, with D maybe TRBD1 (6 bases). CDR3 size: 14 residues. In germline, CDR1 is MDHEN, CDR2 SYDVKM. V was trimmed by 6 bases and J by 1 base, leaving 12 bases between them. This chain's CDR3 is CASRGAGLNYGYTF. CDR3 nucleotides: TGTGCCAGCAGGGGGGCCGGCCTTAACTATGGCTACACCTTC.

The V and J genes are TRBV2 and TRBJ2-1, with a tentative D call TRBD2 (6 bases). CDR3 length: 15 amino acids. The V end was cut by 6 bases, the J end by 2 bases, with 14 bases between. Germline CDR1 SNHLY, CDR2 FYNNEI. The CDR3 nucleotides read TGTGCCAGCAGGCGGTCCCCGGGGGCCTACAATGAGCAGTTCTTC. Its translation: CASRRSPGAYNEQFF.

The gene calls are TRBV7-9 and TRBJ1-2, with 9 bases identical to TRBD1. Trimming took 4 bases from V and 8 from J; bases not matched to a gene: 2. The CDR3 spans 12 residues. The germline V gene encodes CDR1 SEHNR and CDR2 FQNEAQ (reference sequence). CDR3 sequence: CASSSTGGGYTF. In DNA, the CDR3 is TGTGCCAGCAGCTCCACAGGGGGCGGCTACACCTTC.

The genes are TRBV28 and TRBJ1-5; TRBD1 aligns across 9 bases. The V gene end was trimmed by 8 bases and the J gene end by 3 bases; junction bases not matched to a gene: 8. CDR3 length equals 15 residues. The germline V gene encodes CDR1 MDHEN and CDR2 SYDVKM. In nucleotides, the CDR3 is TGTGCCAGCTCCTTTGGACAGGGGATCAATCAGCCCCAGCATTTT. Translating gives CASSFGQGINQPQHF.

This chain joins TRBV27 and TRBJ1-5; TRBD1 is a possible D gene (6 bases). Germline values: CDR1 MNHEY, CDR2 SMNVEV (reference sequence). V lost 4 bases to trimming and J lost 5 bases, with 9 bases between them. This CDR3 contains 13 residues. CDR3 DNA: TGTGCCAGCAGTTGGGACACTGATCAGCCCCAGCATTTT. The encoded protein is CASSWDTDQPQHF.

The gene calls are TRBV28 and TRBJ1-1; weak D call: TRBD1 (6 bases). Germline loops: CDR1 MDHEN, CDR2 SYDVKM. V lost 5 bases to trimming and J lost 3 bases, with 22 bases between them. CDR3 length: 17 residues. Here the CDR3 DNA reads TGTGCCAGCAGTCGACGGGGGGCAGGGGCGCAGGACACTGAAGCTTTCTTT. Its protein is CASSRRGAGAQDTEAFF.

V usage is TRBV27 and J usage is TRBJ1-5; D is ambiguous. The CDR3 is made up of 13 amino acids. Germline V gene data show CDR1 as MNHEY and CDR2 as SMNVEV (reference sequence). Trimming left V 5 bases short and J 5 bases short, with 10 bases between. CDR3 in amino acids: CASSPPGDQPQHF. CDR3 DNA: TGTGCCAGCAGTCCCCCCGGTGATCAGCCCCAGCATTTT.

The genes are TRBV7-9 and TRBJ2-3; 7 bases agree with TRBD2. The CDR3 is made up of 16 amino acids. V dropped 2 bases and J dropped 4; count of bases not matched to a gene: 9. Germline CDR1 SEHNR, CDR2 FQNEAQ (reference sequence). CDR3 amino acids: CASSLRPGLFSDTQYF. The DNA for the CDR3 is TGTGCCAGCAGCTTAAGGCCGGGACTATTTTCAGATACGCAGTATTTT.